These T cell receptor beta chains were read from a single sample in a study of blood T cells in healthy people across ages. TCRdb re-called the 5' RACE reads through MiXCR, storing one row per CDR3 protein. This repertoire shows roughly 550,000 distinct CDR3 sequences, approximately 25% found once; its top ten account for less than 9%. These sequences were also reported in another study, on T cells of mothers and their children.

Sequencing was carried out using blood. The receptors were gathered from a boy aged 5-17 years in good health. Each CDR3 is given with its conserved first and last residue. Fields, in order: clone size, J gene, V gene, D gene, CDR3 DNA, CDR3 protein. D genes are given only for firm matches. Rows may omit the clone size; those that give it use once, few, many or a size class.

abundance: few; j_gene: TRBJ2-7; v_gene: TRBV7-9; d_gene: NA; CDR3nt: TGTGCCAGCAGCCCATCCACCTACGAGCAGTACTTC; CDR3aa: CASSPSTYEQYF
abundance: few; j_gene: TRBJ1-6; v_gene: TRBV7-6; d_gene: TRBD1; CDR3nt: TGTGCCAGCAGCACTAGCGGGACAGGGGGAACCAATTCACCCCTCCGCTTT; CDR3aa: CASSTSGTGGTNSPLRF
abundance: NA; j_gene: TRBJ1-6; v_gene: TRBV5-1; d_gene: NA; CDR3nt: TGCGCCAGCACCCCTGCGGGACAATCGCTCGATTCACCCCTCCACTTT; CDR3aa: CASTPAGQSLDSPLHF
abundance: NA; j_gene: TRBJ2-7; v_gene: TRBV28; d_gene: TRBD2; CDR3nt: TGTGCCAACCTCGCTTGGGGGGGAGCTGAAGAGCAGTACTTC; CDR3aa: CANLAWGGAEEQYF
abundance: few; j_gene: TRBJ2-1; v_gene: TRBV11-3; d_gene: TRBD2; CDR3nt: TGTGCCAGCAGCCCAACTAGCGGGAGGAACAATGAGCAGTTCTTC; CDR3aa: CASSPTSGRNNEQFF
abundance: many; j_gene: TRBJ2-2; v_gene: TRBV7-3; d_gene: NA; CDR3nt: TGTGCCAGCAGCCCGACACAGAGTAGCGCGAACACCGGGGAGCTGTTTTTT; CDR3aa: CASSPTQSSANTGELFF
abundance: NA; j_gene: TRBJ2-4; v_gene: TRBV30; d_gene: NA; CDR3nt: TGTGCCTGGACGCGGACAGAGAGGGACATTCAGTACTTC; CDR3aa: CAWTRTERDIQYF
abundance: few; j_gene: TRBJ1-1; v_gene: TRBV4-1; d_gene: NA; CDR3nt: TGCGCCAGCAGCCCCGATCATTGGCAAGCTTTCTTT; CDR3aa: CASSPDHWQAFF
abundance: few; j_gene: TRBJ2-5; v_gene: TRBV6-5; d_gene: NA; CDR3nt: TGTGCCAGCAGTTACTCCCTCCAGACTGCCCAAGAGACCCAGTACTTC; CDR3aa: CASSYSLQTAQETQYF
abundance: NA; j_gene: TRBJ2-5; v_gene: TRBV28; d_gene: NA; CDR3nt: TGTGCCAGCAGTTTTACTCCCGGGACCGAAGAGACCCAGTACTTC; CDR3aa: CASSFTPGTEETQYF
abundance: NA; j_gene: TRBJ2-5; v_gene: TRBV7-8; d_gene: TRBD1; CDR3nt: TGTGCCAGCAGCTTACGGCGGACAGGGAGTAAAGAGACCCAGTACTTC; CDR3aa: CASSLRRTGSKETQYF
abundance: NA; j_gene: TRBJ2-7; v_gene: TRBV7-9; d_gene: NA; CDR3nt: TGTGCCAGCAGCTTAGAAGACACAATGAGCTCCTACGAGCAGTACTTC; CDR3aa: CASSLEDTMSSYEQYF
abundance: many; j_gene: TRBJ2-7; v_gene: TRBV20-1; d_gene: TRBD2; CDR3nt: TGCAGTGCTAGAGGGGCTAGCGGGGGCTACGAGCAGTACTTC; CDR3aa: CSARGASGGYEQYF
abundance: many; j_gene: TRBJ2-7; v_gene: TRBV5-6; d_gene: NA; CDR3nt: TGTGCCAGCAGCTTGGCCCCTGGAAGGGCCTACGAGCAGTACTTC; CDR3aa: CASSLAPGRAYEQYF
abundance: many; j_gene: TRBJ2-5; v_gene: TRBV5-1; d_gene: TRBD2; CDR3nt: TGCGCCAGCAGTAGGCGCGGACTAGCGGGAGAAATGGAGACCCAGTACTTC; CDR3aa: CASSRRGLAGEMETQYF
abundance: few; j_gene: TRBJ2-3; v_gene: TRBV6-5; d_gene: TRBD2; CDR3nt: TGTGCCAGCAGTTACAAGCGGGGCCTCACAGATACGCAGTATTTT; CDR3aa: CASSYKRGLTDTQYF
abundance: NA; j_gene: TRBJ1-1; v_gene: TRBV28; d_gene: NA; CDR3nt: TGTGCCAGCAGCCCGACCGTCCAGGGCAGGACTGAAGCTTTCTTT; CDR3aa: CASSPTVQGRTEAFF
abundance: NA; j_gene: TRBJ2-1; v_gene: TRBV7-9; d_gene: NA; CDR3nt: TGTGCCAGCAGCTTATTTTCAGCGGATCCCGGCGGAGAGCAGTTCTTC; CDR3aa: CASSLFSADPGGEQFF
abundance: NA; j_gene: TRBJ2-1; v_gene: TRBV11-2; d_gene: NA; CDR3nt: TGTGCCAGCAGCTTAGATAGCTGGGGGGCATACAATGAGCAGTTCTTC; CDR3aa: CASSLDSWGAYNEQFF
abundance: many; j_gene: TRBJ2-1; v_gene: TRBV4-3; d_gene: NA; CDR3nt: TGCGCCAGCAGCCAATTCTCCGAATACAATGAGCAGTTCTTC; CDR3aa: CASSQFSEYNEQFF
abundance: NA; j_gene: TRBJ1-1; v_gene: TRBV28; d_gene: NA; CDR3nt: TGTGCCAGCCCCCGGCCGGGAACGGCTGAAGCTTTCTTT; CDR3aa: CASPRPGTAEAFF
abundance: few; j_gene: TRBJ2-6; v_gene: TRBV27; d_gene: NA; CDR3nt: TGTGCCAGCAGTTTATCAAGGGACTCTGGGGCCAACGTCCTGACTTTC; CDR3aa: CASSLSRDSGANVLTF
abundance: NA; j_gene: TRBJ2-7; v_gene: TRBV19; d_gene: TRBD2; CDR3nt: TGTGCCAGTAGCAAAGGACTAGCCGCCTACGAGCAGTACTTC; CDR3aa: CASSKGLAAYEQYF
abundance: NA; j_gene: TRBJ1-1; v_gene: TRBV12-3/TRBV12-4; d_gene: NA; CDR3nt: TGTGCCAGCAGTTTCACAGGAAGCACTGAAGCTTTCTTT; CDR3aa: CASSFTGSTEAFF
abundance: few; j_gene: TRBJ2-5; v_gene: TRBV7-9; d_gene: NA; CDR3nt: TGTGCCAGCAGCTTGGCGGCAGGGAAAGAGACCCAGTACTTC; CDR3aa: CASSLAAGKETQYF
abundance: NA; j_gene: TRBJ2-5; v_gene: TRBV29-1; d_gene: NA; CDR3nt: TGCAGCGTCCCGGGCCCTGGAGGAGAGACCCAGTACTTC; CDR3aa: CSVPGPGGETQYF
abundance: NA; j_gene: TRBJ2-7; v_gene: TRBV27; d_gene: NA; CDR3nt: TGTGCCAGCAGTTTATCGGCAGCCTATATTTCCCACGAGCAGTACTTC; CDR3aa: CASSLSAAYISHEQYF
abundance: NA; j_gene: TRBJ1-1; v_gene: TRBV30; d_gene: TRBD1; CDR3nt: TGTGCCTGGAGTCCCAGGGGGACTCACCTGAACACTGAAGCTTTCTTT; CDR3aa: CAWSPRGTHLNTEAFF